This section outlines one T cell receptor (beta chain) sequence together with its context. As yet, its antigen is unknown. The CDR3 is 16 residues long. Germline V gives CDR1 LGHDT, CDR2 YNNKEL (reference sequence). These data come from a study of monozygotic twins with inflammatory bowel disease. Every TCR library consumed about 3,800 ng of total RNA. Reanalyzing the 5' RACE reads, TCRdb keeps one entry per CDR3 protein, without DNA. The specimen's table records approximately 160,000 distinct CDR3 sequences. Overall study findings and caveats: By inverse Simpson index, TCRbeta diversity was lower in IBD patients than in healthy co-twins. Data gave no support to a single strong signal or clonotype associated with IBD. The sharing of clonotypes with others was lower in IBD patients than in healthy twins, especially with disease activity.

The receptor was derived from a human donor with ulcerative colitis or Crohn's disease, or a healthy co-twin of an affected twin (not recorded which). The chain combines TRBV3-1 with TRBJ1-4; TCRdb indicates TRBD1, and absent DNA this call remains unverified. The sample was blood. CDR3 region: CASSQASGGRGEKLFF.